This T cell receptor (beta chain) comes out of a study of blood T cell repertoires in COVID-19. Study-level background: The cDNA or gDNA used as material had been derived from T cells, B-cell-depleted T cells, or PBMCs.

Profiled with immunoSEQ multiplex PCR; TCRdb holds only in-frame clones, not every one. The sample carries over 250,000 clones, approximately 83% recorded once. This clone was counted between two and nine times. V shed 6 bases and J shed 4 bases, with 9 bases lying between them. Germline V CDR1 and CDR2: KGHSH, LQKENI. CDR3 length: 13 residues. The sample comprised peripheral blood. The source of this sequence is a woman aged 45-65 years who had recovered from COVID-19. This rearrangement joins TRBV18 to TRBJ2-2; D remains ambiguous. In DNA, the CDR3 is TGTGCCAGCTCGCTCGGTGGCACCGGGGAGCTGTTTTTT. It yields the protein CASSLGGTGELFF.